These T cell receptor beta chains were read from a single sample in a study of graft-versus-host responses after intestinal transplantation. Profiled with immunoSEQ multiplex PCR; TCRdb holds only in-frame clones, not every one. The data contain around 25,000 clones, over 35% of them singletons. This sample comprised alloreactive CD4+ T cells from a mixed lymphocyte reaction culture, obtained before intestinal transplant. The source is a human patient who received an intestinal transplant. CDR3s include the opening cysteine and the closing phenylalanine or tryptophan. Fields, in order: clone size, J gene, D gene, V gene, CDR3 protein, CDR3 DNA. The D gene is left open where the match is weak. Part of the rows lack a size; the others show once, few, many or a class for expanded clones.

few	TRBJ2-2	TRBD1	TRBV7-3	CASSPRDRLNTGELFF	TGTGCCAGCAGCCCAAGGGACAGGCTAAACACCGGGGAGCTGTTTTTT
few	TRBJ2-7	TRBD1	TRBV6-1	CASIREWTGTYEQYF	TGTGCCAGCATTAGAGAGTGGACAGGGACCTACGAGCAGTACTTC
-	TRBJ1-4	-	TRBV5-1	CASSLLSTQREKLFF	TGCGCCAGCAGCTTGTTGTCGACACAAAGGGAAAAACTGTTTTTT
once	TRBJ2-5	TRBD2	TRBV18	CASSPVPAGYQETQYF	TGTGCCAGCTCACCAGTCCCAGCGGGGTACCAAGAGACCCAGTACTTC
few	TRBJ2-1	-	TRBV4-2	CASSQVAGLGNEQFF	TGTGCCAGCAGCCAAGTCGCGGGTTTGGGCAATGAGCAGTTCTTC
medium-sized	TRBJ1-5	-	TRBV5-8	CASSNGQHINQPQHF	TGTGCCAGCAGCAACGGACAGCACATAAATCAGCCCCAGCATTTT
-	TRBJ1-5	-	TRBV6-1	CASSSEAGNQPQHF	TGTGCCAGCAGCTCCGAGGCAGGGAATCAGCCCCAGCATTTT
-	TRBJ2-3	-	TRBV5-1	CASSLIQGPDTQYF	TGCGCCAGCAGCTTGATCCAGGGGCCAGATACGCAGTATTTT
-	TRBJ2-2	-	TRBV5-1	CASSPGQNTGELFF	TGCGCCAGCAGCCCCGGACAGAACACCGGGGAGCTGTTTTTT
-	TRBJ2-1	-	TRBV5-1	CASSARTGSSYNEQFF	TGCGCCAGCAGCGCGAGGACTGGTAGCTCCTACAATGAGCAGTTCTTC
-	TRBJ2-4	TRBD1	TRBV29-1	CSVEGRGRNIQYF	TGCAGCGTTGAAGGCAGGGGGCGAAACATTCAGTACTTC
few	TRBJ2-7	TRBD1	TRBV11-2	CASSLGQGPYEQYF	TGTGCCAGCAGCCTGGGACAGGGCCCCTACGAGCAGTACTTC
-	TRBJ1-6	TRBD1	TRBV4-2	CASSQTLRTGSYNSPLHF	TGTGCCAGCAGCCAGACACTCAGGACAGGTTCCTATAATTCACCCCTCCACTTT
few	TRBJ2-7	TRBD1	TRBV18	CASSPGQVNEQYF	TGTGCCAGCTCACCAGGACAGGTGAACGAGCAGTACTTC
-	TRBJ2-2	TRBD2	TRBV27	CASRTRLAGGTGELFF	TGTGCCAGCCGCACAAGACTAGCGGGAGGAACCGGGGAGCTGTTTTTT
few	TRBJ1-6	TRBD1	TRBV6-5	CAAGTGDSPLHF	TGTGCCGCCGGGACAGGGGATTCACCCCTCCACTTT
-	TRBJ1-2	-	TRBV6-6	CASSVPGTTYGYTF	TGTGCCAGCAGTGTGCCTGGGACAACGTATGGCTACACCTTC
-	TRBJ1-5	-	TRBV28	CASSLGGARQPQHF	TGTGCCAGCAGTTTAGGGGGGGCAAGGCAGCCCCAGCATTTT
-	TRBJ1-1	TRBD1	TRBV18	CASSLYQGAEAFF	TGTGCCAGCTCACTATACCAGGGGGCTGAAGCTTTCTTT
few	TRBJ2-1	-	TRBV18	CASSPADIRPGFHEQFF	TGTGCCAGCTCACCAGCGGACATCCGGCCCGGCTTCCATGAGCAGTTCTTC
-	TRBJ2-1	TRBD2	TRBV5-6	CASSRGLAGGFNEQFF	TGTGCCAGCAGCCGCGGACTAGCGGGAGGGTTCAATGAGCAGTTCTTC
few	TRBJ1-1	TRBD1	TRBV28	CASRAGQGRTEAFF	TGTGCCAGCAGAGCGGGACAGGGGAGAACTGAAGCTTTCTTT
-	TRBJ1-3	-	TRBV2	CASSVNLLSSGNTIYF	TGTGCCAGCAGTGTCAATCTTCTAAGCTCTGGAAACACCATATATTTT
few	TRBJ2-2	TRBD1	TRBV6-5	CASSLTGANTGELFF	TGTGCCAGCAGTTTAACAGGGGCCAACACCGGGGAGCTGTTTTTT
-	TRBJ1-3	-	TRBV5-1	CASSLDRGNTIYF	TGCGCCAGCAGCTTGGACAGGGGAAACACCATATATTTT
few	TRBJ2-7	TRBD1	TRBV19	CASSIGTVSYEQYF	TGTGCCAGTAGTATTGGGACAGTGTCCTACGAGCAGTACTTC
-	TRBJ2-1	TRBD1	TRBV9	CAKTGGNEQFF	TGTGCCAAGACAGGGGGCAATGAGCAGTTCTTC
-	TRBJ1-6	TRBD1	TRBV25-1	CASSEFRTGSYNSPLHF	TGTGCCAGCAGTGAATTTAGGACAGGGTCCTATAATTCACCCCTCCACTTT
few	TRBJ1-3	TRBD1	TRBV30	CAAGQGGSGNTIYF	TGTGCCGCGGGACAGGGGGGCTCTGGAAACACCATATATTTT
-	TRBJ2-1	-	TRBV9	CASSESGYRVLNEQFF	TGTGCCAGCAGCGAGTCCGGATACAGGGTTCTCAATGAGCAGTTCTTC
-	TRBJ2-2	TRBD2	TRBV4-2	CASSQGLERGGRTGELFF	TGTGCCAGCAGCCAAGGTTTGGAGCGGGGGGGTCGAACCGGGGAGCTGTTTTTT
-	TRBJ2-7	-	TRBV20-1	CSARVQYEQYF	TGCAGTGCTAGAGTTCAGTACGAGCAGTACTTC
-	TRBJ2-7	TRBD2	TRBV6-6	CASSYSYGGKVYEQYF	TGTGCCAGCAGTTATTCATACGGGGGGAAGGTCTACGAGCAGTACTTC
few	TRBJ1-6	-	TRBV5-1	CASSLGQNSPLHF	TGCGCCAGCAGCTTGGGGCAGAATTCACCCCTCCACTTT
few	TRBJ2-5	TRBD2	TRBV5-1	CASSFAGGTETQYF	TGCGCCAGCAGCTTTGCGGGAGGCACGGAGACCCAGTACTTC
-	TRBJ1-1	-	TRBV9	CASSVWASWNTEAFF	TGTGCCAGCAGCGTATGGGCCTCCTGGAACACTGAAGCTTTCTTT
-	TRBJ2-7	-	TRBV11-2	CASSLAQAGEQYF	TGTGCCAGCAGCTTAGCCCAGGCAGGCGAGCAGTACTTC
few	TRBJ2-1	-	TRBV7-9	CASSPQRVSYVMAYNEQFF	TGTGCCAGCAGCCCCCAGAGGGTCTCGTACGTTATGGCCTACAATGAGCAGTTCTTC
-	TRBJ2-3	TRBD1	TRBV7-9	CASSLEQGADTQYF	TGTGCCAGCAGCTTAGAACAGGGGGCAGATACGCAGTATTTT
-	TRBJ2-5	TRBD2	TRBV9	CASSVDGGGGAWETQYF	TGTGCCAGCAGCGTAGATGGGGGCGGGGGGGCCTGGGAGACCCAGTACTTC
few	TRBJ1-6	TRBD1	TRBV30	CAWNEGAFNSPLHF	TGTGCCTGGAATGAGGGGGCATTTAATTCACCCCTCCACTTT
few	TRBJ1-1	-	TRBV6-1	CASSTGLNTEAFF	TGTGCCAGCAGTACGGGTTTGAACACTGAAGCTTTCTTT
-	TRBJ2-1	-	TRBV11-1	CASSFWGDEQFF	TGTGCCAGCAGCTTTTGGGGAGATGAGCAGTTCTTC
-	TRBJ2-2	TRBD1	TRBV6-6	CVCKTGTGGNTGELFF	TGTGTCTGCAAGACCGGGACAGGGGGTAACACCGGGGAGCTGTTTTTT
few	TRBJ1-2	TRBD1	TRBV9	CASTTGQSYGYTF	TGTGCCAGCACCACGGGACAGAGCTATGGCTACACCTTC
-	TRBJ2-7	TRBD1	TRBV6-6	CASSLRDRVFYEQYF	TGTGCCAGCAGTCTCCGGGACAGGGTCTTTTACGAGCAGTACTTC
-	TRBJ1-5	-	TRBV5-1	CASSLGESVHQPQHF	TGCGCCAGCAGCCTGGGGGAGTCGGTGCATCAGCCCCAGCATTTT
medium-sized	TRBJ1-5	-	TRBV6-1	CASIPSGYQPQHF	TGTGCCAGCATCCCATCAGGCTATCAGCCCCAGCATTTT
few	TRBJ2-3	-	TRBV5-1	CASSLEARFTDTQYF	TGCGCCAGCAGCCTCGAAGCTAGGTTCACAGATACGCAGTATTTT
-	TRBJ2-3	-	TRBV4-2	CASSQDGGTDTQYF	TGTGCCAGCAGCCAAGACGGGGGCACAGATACGCAGTATTTT